This entry features one TCR beta chain sequence. The record originates from a study of control samples from healthy donors and cancer patients. Some clones are missing from TCRdb's copy, which holds only in-frame ones; the method was immunoSEQ multiplex PCR. The sample consists of 40,000 to 50,000 clones, over 90% of them appearing once. Sequenced sample: PBMCs. This clonotype originated in a woman aged 50 to 65 with head and neck cancer.

DNA for the CDR3: TGTGCCAGCAGCAGCTTATACGAGCAGTACTTC. It specifies CASSSLYEQYF. This chain joins TRBV7-2 and TRBJ2-7; no firm D call. The V end lost 5 bases, the J end lost 4 bases, and 6 bases lay between the germline ends. The CDR3 spans 11 residues. Germline CDR1 is SGHTA and CDR2 is FQGNSA.